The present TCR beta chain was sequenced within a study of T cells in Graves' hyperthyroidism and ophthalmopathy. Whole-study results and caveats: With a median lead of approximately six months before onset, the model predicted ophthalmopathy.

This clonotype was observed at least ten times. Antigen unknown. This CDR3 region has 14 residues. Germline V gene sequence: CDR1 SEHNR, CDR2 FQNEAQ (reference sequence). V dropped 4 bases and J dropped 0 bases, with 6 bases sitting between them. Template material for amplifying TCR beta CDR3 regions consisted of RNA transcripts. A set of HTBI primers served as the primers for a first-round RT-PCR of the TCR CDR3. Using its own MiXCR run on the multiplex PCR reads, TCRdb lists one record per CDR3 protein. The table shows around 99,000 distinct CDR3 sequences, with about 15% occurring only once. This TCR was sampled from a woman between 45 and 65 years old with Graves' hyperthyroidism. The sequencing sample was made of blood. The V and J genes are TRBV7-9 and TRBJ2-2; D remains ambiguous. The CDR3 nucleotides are TGTGCCAGCAGCTCGATGGCGAACACCGGGGAGCTGTTTTTT. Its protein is CASSSMANTGELFF. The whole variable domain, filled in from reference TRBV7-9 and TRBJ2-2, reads DTGVSQNPRHKITKRGQNVTFRCDPISEHNRLYWYRQTLGQGPEFLTYFQNEAQLEKSRLLSDRFSAERPKGSFSTLEIQRTEQGDSAMYLCASSSMANTGELFFGEGSRLTVL.